Listed below are T cell receptor beta chains from one sample, sequenced in a study of blood T cell repertoires in COVID-19. Using immunoSEQ multiplex PCR, the repertoire was profiled, and TCRdb retains in-frame clones only, with some absent. The table lists about 120,000 clones, roughly nine tenths of them singletons. Sequenced material: peripheral blood. These receptor sequences come from a human donor in a cohort sampled during active COVID-19. Each CDR3 is given with its conserved first and last residue. D genes are given only for firm matches. Where a row states a size, it is once, few, many or the class of an expanded clone; other rows omit it.

>.|TRBJ1-4|TRBD1|TRBV18
TGTGCCAGCTCATCGAGGACAGGGGAGTTTGAAAAACTGTTTTTT
CASSSRTGEFEKLFF
>.|TRBJ1-4|.|TRBV7-9
TGTGCCAGCAGCAATACAGGGAACGGGAATGAAAAACTGTTTTTT
CASSNTGNGNEKLFF
>.|TRBJ2-3|.|TRBV5-1
TGCGCCAGCAGCTTGAGCGGAACCTTCACAGATACGCAGTATTTT
CASSLSGTFTDTQYF
>.|TRBJ1-2|.|TRBV11-2
TGTGCCAGCAGCCCGGGACAACTTCTTGGCTACACCTTC
CASSPGQLLGYTF
>.|TRBJ2-7|.|TRBV18
TGTGCCAGCTCACTAGTCTCCTACGAGCAGTACTTC
CASSLVSYEQYF
>.|TRBJ2-1|.|TRBV5-1
TGCGCCAGCAGCTTGGAGGCGGGATCGTACAATGAGCAGTTCTTC
CASSLEAGSYNEQFF
>once|TRBJ2-7|TRBD1|TRBV6-5
TGTGCCAGCAGTCCCCCCGGACAGGCTGTCTACGAGCAGTACTTC
CASSPPGQAVYEQYF
>.|TRBJ2-3|TRBD1|TRBV30
TGTGCCTGGAACAGGGGAGCGGCAGATACGCAGTATTTT
CAWNRGAADTQYF
>.|TRBJ1-1|.|TRBV6-5
TGTGCCAGCAGTTACTCGATGGGGGGAATGGACACTGAAGCTTTCTTT
CASSYSMGGMDTEAFF
>once|TRBJ2-7|TRBD1|TRBV15
TGTGCCACCAGCAGGGGGGGACAGGGGAAAGCCGGACTACTTTCCTACGAGCAGTACTTC
CATSRGGQGKAGLLSYEQYF
>.|TRBJ2-7|.|TRBV29-1
TGCAGCGTTGTCAGGGACTACGAGCAGTACTTC
CSVVRDYEQYF
>.|TRBJ1-5|.|TRBV10-2
TGCGCCAGCAGTGAGCTGAGGGCAGGGCCCCAGCATTTT
CASSELRAGPQHF
>.|TRBJ2-4|TRBD1|TRBV19
TGTGCCAGTAGACCTACAGGGGTTCTAGCCAAAAACATTCAGTACTTC
CASRPTGVLAKNIQYF